The next 14 T cell receptor beta chains were all read from a single sample in a study of T cell responses to AZD1222 COVID-19 vaccine. Clones were read by immunoSEQ multiplex PCR, and TCRdb kept only the in-frame ones, dropping some. This sample has around 100,000 clones, with roughly 80% found just once. The sequencing used peripheral blood, collected on day 0 of AZD1222 vaccination. These receptors were taken from an adult in good health.

The rearrangement uses TRBV25-1 and TRBJ1-4, with D maybe TRBD1 (6 bases). The CDR3 covers 14 residues. CDR1 MGHDK and CDR2 SYGVNS come from the germline V gene. Trimming took 3 bases from V and 4 from J, leaving 9 bases between them. This chain's CDR3 is CASSEDSFNEKLFF. CDR3 in DNA: TGTGCCAGCAGTGAGGACAGCTTTAATGAAAAACTGTTTTTT.

The chain joins TRBV13 to TRBJ1-4, with D perhaps matching TRBD1 (5 bases). Germline CDR1 PRHDT, CDR2 FYEKMQ (reference sequence). CDR3 length: 17 amino acids. With 2 bases removed from V and 6 bases from J, the gap between germline ends came to 19 bases. CDR3 protein: CASSLIRGTGRDEKLFF. For the CDR3, the DNA is TGTGCCAGCAGCTTAATTCGTGGGACTGGTAGGGATGAAAAACTGTTTTTT.

The chain joins TRBV6-6 to TRBJ1-4, with a possible D match to TRBD1 (5 bases). The germline V and J ends were trimmed by 9 bases and 6 bases, with 17 bases remaining between them. Germline CDR1 MNHNY, CDR2 SVGAGI (reference sequence). This CDR3 has 14 residues. The CDR3 sequence is CASLGRLNDEKLFF. The CDR3 DNA follows: TGTGCCAGTTTGGGACGGCTCAATGATGAAAAACTGTTTTTT.

The rearrangement links TRBV2 to TRBJ1-4, with D possibly matching TRBD1 (6 bases). The CDR3 covers 14 residues. Per the germline V gene, CDR1 is SNHLY and CDR2 is FYNNEI. Trimming took off 10 bases at V and 0 bases at J, with 12 bases between the two ends. CDR3 amino acids: CAITNRATNEKLFF. CDR3 nucleotide sequence: TGTGCCATCACTAACAGGGCAACTAATGAAAAACTGTTTTTT.

The genes are TRBV14 and TRBJ1-2; a weak D match, TRBD1 (6 bases). V lost 0 bases and J 4 bases, leaving 12 bases between the germline ends. The germline V gene has CDR1 SGHDN and CDR2 FVKESK. This CDR3 has 15 residues. The CDR3 region is CASSQETRDTYGYTF. The CDR3 coding sequence is TGTGCCAGCAGCCAAGAAACCCGGGACACCTATGGCTACACCTTC. The variable domain in full, with the rest retrieved from reference TRBV14 and TRBJ1-2, is EAGVTQFPSHSVIEKGQTVTLRCDPISGHDNLYWYRRVMGKEIKFLLHFVKESKQDESGMPNNRFLAERTGGTYSTLKVQPAELEDSGVYFCASSQETRDTYGYTFGSGTRLTVV.

By share of the sample, this clone is medium-sized. Other nucleotide sequences in the sample specify the same CDR3. J is TRBJ2-1 and V is TRBV24-1, with D possibly TRBD1 on 6 matching bases. Trimming pared 3 bases from V and 5 bases from J, leaving 10 bases between. The CDR3 consists of 14 residues. Germline lookup yields CDR1 KGHDR and CDR2 SFDVKD. CDR3 sequence reads: CATSDPGQHNEQFF. In DNA, the CDR3 is TGTGCCACCAGTGATCCGGGACAACACAATGAGCAGTTCTTC.

The V gene is TRBV24-1, the J gene TRBJ2-7; 8 bases agree with TRBD2. V was clipped by 6 bases and J by 2 bases; unmatched bases: 5. Germline CDR1 and CDR2: KGHDR and SFDVKD. The CDR3 is made up of 14 amino acids. CDR3 in DNA: TGTGCCACCAGTCATCGGGAGGGCCCCTACGAGCAGTACTTC. Protein: CATSHREGPYEQYF.

V usage is TRBV25-1 and J usage is TRBJ2-2, with a weak D call TRBD2 (6 bases). The CDR3 covers 17 residues. In germline, CDR1 is MGHDK, CDR2 SYGVNS. V gave up 2 bases and J gave up 1 base, with 14 bases separating them. This CDR3 reads CASSEIGLSGNTGELFF. For the CDR3, the DNA is TGTGCCAGCAGTGAAATTGGCCTTAGCGGGAACACCGGGGAGCTGTTTTTT.

The chain couples TRBV5-5 to TRBJ2-1; TRBD2 matches at 13 bases. Germline V gene lookup returns CDR1 SGHKS and CDR2 YYEKEE (reference sequence). J was trimmed by 13 bases and V by 6 bases; bases with no gene match: 10. CDR3 length: 14 residues. The CDR3 coding sequence is TGTGCCAGCAAAGGACTAGCGGGAGTCGAACACCAGTTCTTC. Amino acids: CASKGLAGVEHQFF. The full variable domain, with the rest looked up from reference TRBV5-5 and TRBJ2-1, is DAGVTQSPTHLIKTRGQQVTLRCSPISGHKSVSWYQQVLGQGPQFIFQYYEKEERGRGNFPDRFSARQFPNYSSELNVNALLLGDSALYLCASKGLAGVEHQFFGPGTRLTVL.

CDR3 bases: TGTGCTATATCAGGGGGTACGAGCAATCAGCCCCAGCATTTT. It translates to CAISGGTSNQPQHF. This chain connects TRBV7-9 to TRBJ1-5, with 7 bases lining up with TRBD1. The CDR3 totals 14 residues. Germline V gene sequence: CDR1 SEHNR, CDR2 FQNEAQ (reference sequence).

This chain connects TRBV11-3 to TRBJ2-1, with no clear D. Germline CDR1 reads SGHNT; CDR2 reads YENEEA. The CDR3 runs 16 residues. Between the trimmed V and J ends, which lost 1 base and 0 bases, there was a span of 10 bases. The CDR3 here is CASSLVTASSYNEQFF. CDR3 coding DNA: TGTGCCAGCAGCTTAGTTACGGCAAGCTCCTACAATGAGCAGTTCTTC.

V and J are TRBV3-1 (or the pseudogene TRBV3-2) and TRBJ2-1, with 10 bases fitting TRBD2. Germline V gene lookup returns CDR1 LGHDT and CDR2 YNNKEL (reference sequence). CDR3 length: 13 amino acids. V shed 4 bases, J shed 9 bases, and the junction held 3 bases outside the gene matches. CDR3 in amino acids: CASSPLAGVEQFF. In DNA form, the CDR3 reads TGTGCCAGCAGCCCTCTAGCGGGAGTTGAGCAGTTCTTC.

The V call is TRBV5-1, the J call TRBJ1-1; the D is unclear. Trimming shortened V by 6 bases and J by 7 bases, and 19 bases separated the two germline ends. In germline, CDR1 is SGHRS, CDR2 YFSETQ. The CDR3 has 14 amino acids. The CDR3 sequence: CASTDPGFNIEAFF. DNA for the CDR3: TGCGCCAGCACCGATCCGGGTTTTAATATTGAAGCTTTCTTT.

The J gene is TRBJ1-2, the V gene TRBV29-1; 7 bases line up with TRBD1. Trimming removed 6 bases from V and 5 bases from J; junction bases left unmatched: 15. The CDR3 is 15 amino acids. Germline V lookup: CDR1 SQVTM, CDR2 ANQGSEA. The CDR3 sequence: CSVGKGTDPLYGYTF. CDR3 in DNA: TGCAGCGTGGGAAAAGGGACAGATCCCCTATATGGCTACACCTTC.